This entry features one T cell receptor beta chain sequence. The antigen is unknown. V shed 0 bases and J shed 4 bases, with 13 bases lying between them. Germline CDR1 is SGHTA and CDR2 is FQGTGA. There are 16 residues in the CDR3. The data are from a study of T-cell memory formation after mild COVID-19. Study-wide context: Clusters were largely donor specific. Regarding the study as a whole: Mostly located in CM and EM were contracting CD4+ clones, with contracting CD8+ clones located in EMRA. Day 15 to 85 contracting clones showed balanced CD4/CD8; day 15 to 37 expanders favored CD4+.

Constant-segment primers were used for 5'RACE, and the resulting TCR alpha and TCR beta cDNA libraries carried sample barcodes and UMIs. Each CDR3 protein gets one entry after TCRdb re-called the 5' RACE reads with MiXCR. The table includes 150,000 to 200,000 distinct CDR3 sequences, less than 40% detected once. Sequencing used PBMCs or a T cell subset sorted from them (not recorded which). The genes are TRBV7-3 and TRBJ2-1, with a tentative D call TRBD1 (6 bases). The receptor was derived from an adult woman who had mild COVID-19 (a few samples of this study predate the infection). Cell type and time point are not known. The CDR3 DNA is TGTGCCAGCAGCTTAACCACCGGGACATTATACAATGAGCAGTTCTTC. The encoded protein is CASSLTTGTLYNEQFF.